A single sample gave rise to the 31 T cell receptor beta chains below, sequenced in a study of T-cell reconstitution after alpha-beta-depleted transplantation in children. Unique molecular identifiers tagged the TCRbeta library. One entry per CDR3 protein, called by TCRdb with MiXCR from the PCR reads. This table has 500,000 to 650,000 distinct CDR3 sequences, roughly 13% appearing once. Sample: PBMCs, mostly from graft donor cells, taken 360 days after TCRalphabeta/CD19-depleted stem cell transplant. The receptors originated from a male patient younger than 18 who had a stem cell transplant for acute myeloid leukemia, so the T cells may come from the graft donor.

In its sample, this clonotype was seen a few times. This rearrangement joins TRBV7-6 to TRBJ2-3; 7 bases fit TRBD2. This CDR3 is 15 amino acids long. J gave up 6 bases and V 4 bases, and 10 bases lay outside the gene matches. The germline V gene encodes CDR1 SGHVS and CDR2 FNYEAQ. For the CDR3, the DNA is TGTGCCAGCAGCTCTTTCCTAGCGGTGCGGGATACGCAGTATTTT. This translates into CASSSFLAVRDTQYF.

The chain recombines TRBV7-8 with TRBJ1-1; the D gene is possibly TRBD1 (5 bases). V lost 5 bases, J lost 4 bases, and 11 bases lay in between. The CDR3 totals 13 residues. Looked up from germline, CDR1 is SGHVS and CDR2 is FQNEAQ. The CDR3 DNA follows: TGTGCCAGCAGCCCGGGACGGTCCACTGAAGCTTTCTTT. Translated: CASSPGRSTEAFF. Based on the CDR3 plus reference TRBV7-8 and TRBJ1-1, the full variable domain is GAGVSQSPRYKVAKRGQDVALRCDPISGHVSLFWYQQALGQGPEFLTYFQNEAQLDKSGLPSDRFFAERPEGSVSTLKIQRTQQEDSAVYLCASSPGRSTEAFFGQGTRLTVV.

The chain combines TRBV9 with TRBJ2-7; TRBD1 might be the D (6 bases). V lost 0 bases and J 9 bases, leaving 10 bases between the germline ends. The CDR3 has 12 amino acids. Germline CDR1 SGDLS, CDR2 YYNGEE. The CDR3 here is CASSVGGPPQYF. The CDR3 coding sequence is TGTGCCAGCAGCGTAGGGGGGCCCCCGCAGTACTTC.

CDR3 bases: TGTGCCAGCAGTTACGAACTAGCGGGAGCGCCGGGGGCAGATACGCAGTATTTT. Amino acids: CASSYELAGAPGADTQYF. J is TRBJ2-3 and V is TRBV6-5; 11 bases line up with TRBD2. The germline CDR1 and CDR2 sequences are MNHEY and SVGAGI. CDR3 length: 18 amino acids. With V trimmed by 2 bases and J by 4 bases, 11 bases remained unmatched.

In nucleotides, the CDR3 is TGCGCCAGCAGCCGGGGGGATCCTGAGGGGTTGGCACAAGAGACCCAGTACTTC. It encodes CASSRGDPEGLAQETQYF. This chain connects TRBV4-3 to TRBJ2-5; D may be TRBD2 (6 bases). This CDR3 contains 18 residues. Deletions cut 4 bases from V and 2 bases from J, with 23 bases between. Per the germline V gene, CDR1 is LGHNA and CDR2 is YSLEER.

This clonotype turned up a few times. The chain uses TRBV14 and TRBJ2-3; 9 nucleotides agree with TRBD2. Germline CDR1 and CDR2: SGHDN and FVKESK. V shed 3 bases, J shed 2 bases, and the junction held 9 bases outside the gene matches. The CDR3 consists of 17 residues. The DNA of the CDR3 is TGTGCCAGCAGCCATCGTCTAGCGGGAAAGCACACAGATACGCAGTATTTT. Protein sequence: CASSHRLAGKHTDTQYF.

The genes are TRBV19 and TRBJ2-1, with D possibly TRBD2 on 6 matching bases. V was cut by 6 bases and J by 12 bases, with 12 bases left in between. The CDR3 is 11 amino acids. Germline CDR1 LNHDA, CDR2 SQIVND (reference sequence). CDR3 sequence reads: CASSTTGGQFF. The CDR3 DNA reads TGTGCCAGTAGCACAACCGGGGGGCAGTTCTTC.

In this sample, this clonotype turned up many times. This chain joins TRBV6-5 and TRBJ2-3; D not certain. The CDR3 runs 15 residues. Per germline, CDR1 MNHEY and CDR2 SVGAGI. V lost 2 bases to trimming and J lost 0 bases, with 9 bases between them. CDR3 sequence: CASSYDWASTDTQYF. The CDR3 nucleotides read TGTGCCAGCAGTTACGACTGGGCTAGCACAGATACGCAGTATTTT.

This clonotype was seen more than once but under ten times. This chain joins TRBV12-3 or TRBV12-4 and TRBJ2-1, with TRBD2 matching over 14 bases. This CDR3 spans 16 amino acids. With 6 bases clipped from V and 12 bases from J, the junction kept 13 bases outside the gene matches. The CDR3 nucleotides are TGTGCCAGCAGCGCCCCGGGACTAGCGGGAGTTCTTAGGCAGTTCTTC. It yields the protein CASSAPGLAGVLRQFF.

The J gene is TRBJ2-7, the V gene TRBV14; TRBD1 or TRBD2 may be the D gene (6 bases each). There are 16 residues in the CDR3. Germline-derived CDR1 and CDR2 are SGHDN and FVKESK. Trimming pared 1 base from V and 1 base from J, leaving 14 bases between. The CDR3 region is CASSQAFRGRSYEQYF. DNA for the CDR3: TGTGCCAGCAGCCAAGCCTTCCGGGGGCGTTCCTACGAGCAGTACTTC.

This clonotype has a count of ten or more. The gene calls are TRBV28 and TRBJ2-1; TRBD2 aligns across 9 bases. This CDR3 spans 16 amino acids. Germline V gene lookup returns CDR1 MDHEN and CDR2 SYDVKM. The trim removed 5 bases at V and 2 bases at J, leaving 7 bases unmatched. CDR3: CASSPTLAGPYNEQFF. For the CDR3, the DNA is TGTGCCAGCAGTCCCACCCTAGCGGGGCCCTACAATGAGCAGTTCTTC.

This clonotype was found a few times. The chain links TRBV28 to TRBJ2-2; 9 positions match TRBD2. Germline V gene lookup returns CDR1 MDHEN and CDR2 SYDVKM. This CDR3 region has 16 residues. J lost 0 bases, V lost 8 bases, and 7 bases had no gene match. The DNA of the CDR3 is TGTGCCAGCGGGCGGCTAGCGGGATCGAACACCGGGGAGCTGTTTTTT. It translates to CASGRLAGSNTGELFF. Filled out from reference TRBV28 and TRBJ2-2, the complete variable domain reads DVKVTQSSRYLVKRTGEKVFLECVQDMDHENMFWYRQDPGLGLRLIYFSYDVKMKEKGDIPEGYSVSREKKERFSLILESASTNQTSMYLCASGRLAGSNTGELFFGEGSRLTVL.

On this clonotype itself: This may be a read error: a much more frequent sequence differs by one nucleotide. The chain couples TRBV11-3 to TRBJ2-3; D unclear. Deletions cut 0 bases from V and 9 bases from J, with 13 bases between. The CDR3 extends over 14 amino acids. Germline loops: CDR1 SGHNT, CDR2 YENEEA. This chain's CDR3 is CASSLDQIRSTQYF. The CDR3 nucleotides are TGTGCCAGCAGCTTAGATCAAATTAGATCAACGCAGTATTTT.

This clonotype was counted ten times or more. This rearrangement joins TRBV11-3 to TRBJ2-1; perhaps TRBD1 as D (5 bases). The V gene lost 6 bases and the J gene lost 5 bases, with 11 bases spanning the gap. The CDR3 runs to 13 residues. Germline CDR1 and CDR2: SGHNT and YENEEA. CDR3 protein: CASRDKIHNEQFF. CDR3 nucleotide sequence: TGTGCCAGCAGGGACAAGATACACAATGAGCAGTTCTTC.

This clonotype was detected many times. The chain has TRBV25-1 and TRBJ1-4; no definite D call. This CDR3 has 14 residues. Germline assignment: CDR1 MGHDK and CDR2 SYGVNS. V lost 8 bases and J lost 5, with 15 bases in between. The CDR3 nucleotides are TGTGCCAGCGGAGTTGGCGGCGGGAATGAAAAACTGTTTTTT. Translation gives CASGVGGGNEKLFF.

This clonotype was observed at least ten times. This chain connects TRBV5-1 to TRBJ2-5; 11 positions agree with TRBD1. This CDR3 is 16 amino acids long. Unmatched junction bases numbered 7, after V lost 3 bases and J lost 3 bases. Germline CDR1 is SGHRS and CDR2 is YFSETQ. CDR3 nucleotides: TGCGCCAGCAGCTGGACAGGGGGCAATGGGAAAGAGACCCAGTACTTC. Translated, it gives CASSWTGGNGKETQYF. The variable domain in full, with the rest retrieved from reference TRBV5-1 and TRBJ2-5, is KAGVTQTPRYLIKTRGQQVTLSCSPISGHRSVSWYQQTPGQGLQFLFEYFSETQRNKGNFPGRFSGRQFSNSRSEMNVSTLELGDSALYLCASSWTGGNGKETQYFGPGTRLLVL.

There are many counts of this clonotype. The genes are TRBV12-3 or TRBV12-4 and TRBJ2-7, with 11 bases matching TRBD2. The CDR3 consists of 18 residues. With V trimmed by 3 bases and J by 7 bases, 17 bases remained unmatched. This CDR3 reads CASSFPRMLAGGPGEQYF. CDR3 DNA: TGTGCCAGCAGTTTTCCCCGGATGTTAGCGGGAGGGCCGGGGGAGCAGTACTTC.

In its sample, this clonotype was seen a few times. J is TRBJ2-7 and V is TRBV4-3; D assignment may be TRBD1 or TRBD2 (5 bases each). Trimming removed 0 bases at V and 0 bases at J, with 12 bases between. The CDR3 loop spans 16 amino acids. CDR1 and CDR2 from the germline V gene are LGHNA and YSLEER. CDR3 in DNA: TGCGCCAGCAGCCAAGATCGAGGGGTGAGCTCCTACGAGCAGTACTTC. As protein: CASSQDRGVSSYEQYF.

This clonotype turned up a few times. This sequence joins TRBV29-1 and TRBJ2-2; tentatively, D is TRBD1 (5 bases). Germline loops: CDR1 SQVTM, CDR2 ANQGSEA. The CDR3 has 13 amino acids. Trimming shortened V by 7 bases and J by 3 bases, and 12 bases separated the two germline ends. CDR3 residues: CSALRVYTGELFF. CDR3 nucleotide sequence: TGCAGCGCCCTCAGGGTTTACACCGGGGAGCTGTTTTTT.

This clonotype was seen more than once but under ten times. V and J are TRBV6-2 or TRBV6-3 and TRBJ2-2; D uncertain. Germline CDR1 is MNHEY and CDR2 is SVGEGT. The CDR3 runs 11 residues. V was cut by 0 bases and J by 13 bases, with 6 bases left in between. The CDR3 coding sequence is TGTGCCAGCAGTTACTCGGCCTGGCTGTTTTTT. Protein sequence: CASSYSAWLFF.

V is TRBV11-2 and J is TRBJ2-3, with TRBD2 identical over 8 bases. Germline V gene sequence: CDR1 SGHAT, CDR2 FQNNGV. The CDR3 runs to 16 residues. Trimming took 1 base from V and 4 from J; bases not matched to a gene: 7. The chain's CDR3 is CASSLVGGRRPDTQYF. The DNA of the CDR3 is TGTGCCAGCAGCTTAGTGGGCGGGAGGAGGCCAGATACGCAGTATTTT.

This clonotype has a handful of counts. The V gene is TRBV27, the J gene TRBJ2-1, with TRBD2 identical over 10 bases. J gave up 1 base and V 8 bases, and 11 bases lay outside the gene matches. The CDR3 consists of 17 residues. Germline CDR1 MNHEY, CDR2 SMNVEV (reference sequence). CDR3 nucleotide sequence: TGTGCCAGCCAAAGGGTAGCGGGAGGTAGATCCTACAATGAGCAGTTCTTC. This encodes CASQRVAGGRSYNEQFF.

CDR3 sequence: CASSLEKRGTGVREQYF. CDR3 bases: TGTGCCAGCAGCTTAGAAAAGAGGGGGACAGGGGTCCGGGAGCAGTACTTC. V usage is TRBV11-2 and J usage is TRBJ2-7, with 10 bases fitting TRBD1. The V gene end was trimmed by 0 bases and the J gene end by 7 bases; junction bases not matched to a gene: 12. The V gene's germline CDR1 is SGHAT and CDR2 FQNNGV. This CDR3 spans 17 amino acids.

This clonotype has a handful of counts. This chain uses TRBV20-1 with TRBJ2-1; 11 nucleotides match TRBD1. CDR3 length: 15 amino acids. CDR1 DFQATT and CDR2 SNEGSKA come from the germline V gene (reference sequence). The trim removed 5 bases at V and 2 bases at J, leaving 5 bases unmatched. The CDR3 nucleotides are TGCAGTGCTCAGGGACAGGGGGGAACCTACAATGAGCAGTTCTTC. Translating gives CSAQGQGGTYNEQFF.

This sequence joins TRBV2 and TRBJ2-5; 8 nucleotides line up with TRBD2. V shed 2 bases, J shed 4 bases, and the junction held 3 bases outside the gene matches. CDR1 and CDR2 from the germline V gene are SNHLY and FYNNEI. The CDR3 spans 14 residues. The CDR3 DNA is TGTGCCAGCAGTGAACTCCGGGGGGGAGAGACCCAGTACTTC. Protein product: CASSELRGGETQYF.

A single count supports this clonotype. This CDR3 reads CASSQDAGSGANVLTF. Here the CDR3 DNA reads TGTGCCAGCAGCCAAGATGCGGGCTCTGGGGCCAACGTCCTGACTTTC. V is TRBV14 and J is TRBJ2-6; tentatively, D is TRBD2 (5 bases). Germline CDR1 is SGHDN and CDR2 is FVKESK. V was cut by 0 bases and J by 0 bases, with 6 bases left in between. CDR3 length: 16 residues.

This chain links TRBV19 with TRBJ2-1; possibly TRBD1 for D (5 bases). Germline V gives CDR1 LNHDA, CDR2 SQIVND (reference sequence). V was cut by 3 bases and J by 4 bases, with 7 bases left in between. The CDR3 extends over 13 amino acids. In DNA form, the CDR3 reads TGTGCCAGTAGTATCCGACAGTACAATGAGCAGTTCTTC. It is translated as CASSIRQYNEQFF.

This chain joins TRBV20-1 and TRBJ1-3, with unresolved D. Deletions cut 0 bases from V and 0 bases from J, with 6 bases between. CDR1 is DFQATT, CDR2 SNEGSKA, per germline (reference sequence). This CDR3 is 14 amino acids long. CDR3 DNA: TGCAGTGCTAGAGATCGCGACTCTGGAAACACCATATATTTT. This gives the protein CSARDRDSGNTIYF.

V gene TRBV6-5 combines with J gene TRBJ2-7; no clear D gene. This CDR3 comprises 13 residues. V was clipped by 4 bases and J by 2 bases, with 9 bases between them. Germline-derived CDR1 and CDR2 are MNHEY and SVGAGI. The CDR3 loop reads CASSSTVPYEQYF. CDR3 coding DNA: TGTGCCAGCAGTTCGACGGTCCCCTACGAGCAGTACTTC.

In nucleotides, the CDR3 is TGTGCCAGCAGCGTAGAGGCCTACCCGAATGAGCAGTTCTTC. Translating gives CASSVEAYPNEQFF. The rearrangement joins TRBV9 to TRBJ2-1; D uncertain. The CDR3 is made up of 14 amino acids. Trimming removed 0 bases at V and 7 bases at J, with 11 bases between. The germline V gene has CDR1 SGDLS and CDR2 YYNGEE.

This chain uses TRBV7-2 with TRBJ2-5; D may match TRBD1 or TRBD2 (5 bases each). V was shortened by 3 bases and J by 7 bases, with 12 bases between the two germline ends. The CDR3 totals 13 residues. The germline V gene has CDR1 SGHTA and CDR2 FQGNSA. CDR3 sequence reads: CASSFGTSGTQYF. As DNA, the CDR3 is TGTGCCAGCAGCTTCGGGACGTCGGGGACCCAGTACTTC.